This T cell receptor (beta chain) derives from a study of cytomegalovirus exposure and HLA in healthy donors. Germline loops: CDR1 MNHEY, CDR2 SVGAGI. V lost 4 bases and J lost 6; bases outside the gene matches: 0. This CDR3 region has 14 residues. The donors were members of the validation cohort comprising some 120 subjects, separate from the roughly 650-subject first cohort. Libraries were prepared by immunoSEQ multiplex PCR; TCRdb keeps only in-frame clonotypes and omits some of them. The sample includes about 330,000 clones, around 86% of them seen just once. The rearrangement links TRBV6-5 to TRBJ2-1; 13 bases line up with TRBD2. The TCR was taken from a woman aged 18-29 years in good health and CMV-seronegative. Material: PBMCs. Here the CDR3 reads CASSWTSGSNEQFF. The DNA of the CDR3 is TGTGCCAGCAGTTGGACTAGCGGGAGCAATGAGCAGTTCTTC.